This T cell receptor beta chain stems from a study of glioma-infiltrating T cells. Using RNA template, CDR3s of TCR alpha and beta were amplified with iRepertoire arm-PCR. TCRdb re-analysed the multiplex PCR reads in MiXCR, keeping a single row per CDR3 protein. Here the sample spans approximately 89,000 distinct CDR3 sequences, 20% to 25% being singletons. V lost 5 bases, J lost 4 bases, and 5 bases stayed unmatched. The CDR3 extends over 13 amino acids. The germline V gene encodes CDR1 SGHVS and CDR2 FQNEAQ. This TCR came from a human donor with low-grade glioma or glioblastoma, undergoing nonglioma brain surgery, or in good health (not recorded which). This rearrangement joins TRBV7-8 to TRBJ2-7, with 7 bases lining up with TRBD2. The material sequenced was glioma tissue, nonneoplastic brain tissue, or PBMCs (not recorded which). The CDR3: CASSRERGYEQYF. Written as DNA, the CDR3 is TGTGCCAGCAGCCGTGAGCGGGGATACGAGCAGTACTTC.